The 7 T cell receptor beta chains given below trace back to one sample, sequenced in a study of regulatory dendritic cells for organ transplantation. The protocol was immunoSEQ multiplex PCR, while the TCRdb copy is restricted to in-frame clones and leaves out a portion. Among 30,000 to 40,000 clones listed, about 88% were seen once. Material: naive CD4+ T cells from blood. The subset: CD45RA+ naive T cells. The receptor set was obtained from a human donor in good health.

This chain joins TRBV7-2 and TRBJ1-2; tentative D call: TRBD1 (6 bases). V was cut by 1 base and J by 2 bases, with 11 bases left in between. Germline values: CDR1 SGHTA, CDR2 FQGNSA. There are 15 residues in the CDR3. CDR3 sequence (DNA): TGTGCCAGCAGCTTAGTGGCAGGGGAAAACTATGGCTACACCTTC. Its translation is CASSLVAGENYGYTF.

The CDR3 loop is CASSQVPDSGRINTGELFF. CDR3 in DNA: TGCGCCAGCAGCCAAGTCCCTGATAGCGGGAGGATTAACACCGGGGAGCTGTTTTTT. This chain connects TRBV4-1 to TRBJ2-2; 10 bases match TRBD2. Germline V lookup: CDR1 MGHRA, CDR2 YSYEKL. The V segment lost 1 base and the J segment 2 bases; nucleotides outside the gene matches: 10. CDR3 length: 19 residues.

The chain couples TRBV5-6 to TRBJ1-2, with D possibly TRBD1 on 5 matching bases. This CDR3 has 14 amino acids. Germline V gene data show CDR1 as SGHDT and CDR2 as YYEEEE. Trimming took 2 bases from V and 4 from J, leaving 12 bases between them. The CDR3 DNA reads TGTGCCAGCAGCTTAAGGGGCGCGCGCTATGGCTACACCTTC. Protein product: CASSLRGARYGYTF. The entire variable domain, with the rest obtained from reference TRBV5-6 and TRBJ1-2, is as follows: DAGVTQSPTHLIKTRGQQVTLRCSPKSGHDTVSWYQQALGQGPQFIFQYYEEEERQRGNFPDRFSGHQFPNYSSELNVNALLLGDSALYLCASSLRGARYGYTFGSGTRLTVV.

CDR3 DNA sequence: TGTGCCAGCAGCCAACGACAGGGGGCAGGTCTAACTGAAGCTTTCTTT. Its translation: CASSQRQGAGLTEAFF. The V call is TRBV9, the J call TRBJ1-1, with 10 bases identical to TRBD1. V trimming: 4 bases; J trimming: 5 bases; junction bases outside the gene matches: 11. Germline V gives CDR1 SGDLS, CDR2 YYNGEE. This CDR3 contains 16 residues. The full variable domain, in which reference TRBV9 and TRBJ1-1 provide the parts outside the CDR3, is DSGVTQTPKHLITATGQRVTLRCSPRSGDLSVYWYQQSLDQGLQFLIQYYNGEERAKGNILERFSAQQFPDLHSELNLSSLELGDSALYFCASSQRQGAGLTEAFFGQGTRLTVV.

This clone has a single count. The gene calls are TRBV30 and TRBJ2-5, with TRBD2 matching over 10 bases. There are 15 residues in the CDR3. Germline trimming cut 1 base from V and 4 bases from J; bases unmatched to any gene: 6. Looked up from germline, CDR1 is GTSNPN and CDR2 is SVGIG (reference sequence). The CDR3 DNA follows: TGTGCCTGGAGTGCTCTAGCGGGAGCGGGAGAGACCCAGTACTTC. This gives the protein CAWSALAGAGETQYF.

The chain employs TRBV19 and TRBJ1-5; unclear D gene. Germline V gene sequence: CDR1 LNHDA, CDR2 SQIVND (reference sequence). CDR3 size: 12 residues. With 7 bases removed from V and 4 bases from J, the gap between germline ends came to 8 bases. The CDR3 region is CASTSGNQPQHF. The CDR3 bases are TGTGCCAGTACATCAGGTAATCAGCCCCAGCATTTT. The variable domain in full, with the rest retrieved from reference TRBV19 and TRBJ1-5, is DGGITQSPKYLFRKEGQNVTLSCEQNLNHDAMYWYRQDPGQGLRLIYYSQIVNDFQKGDIAEGYSVSREKKESFPLTVTSAQKNPTAFYLCASTSGNQPQHFGDGTRLSIL.

The gene calls are TRBV27 and TRBJ2-7, with 8 bases matching TRBD1. CDR3 size: 16 residues. J lost 2 bases, V lost 3 bases, and 9 bases had no gene match. Germline V gives CDR1 MNHEY, CDR2 SMNVEV (reference sequence). The CDR3 DNA is TGTGCCAGCAGTTTCCTGGACAGGGCTACCGCCTACGAGCAGTACTTC. Translating gives CASSFLDRATAYEQYF.